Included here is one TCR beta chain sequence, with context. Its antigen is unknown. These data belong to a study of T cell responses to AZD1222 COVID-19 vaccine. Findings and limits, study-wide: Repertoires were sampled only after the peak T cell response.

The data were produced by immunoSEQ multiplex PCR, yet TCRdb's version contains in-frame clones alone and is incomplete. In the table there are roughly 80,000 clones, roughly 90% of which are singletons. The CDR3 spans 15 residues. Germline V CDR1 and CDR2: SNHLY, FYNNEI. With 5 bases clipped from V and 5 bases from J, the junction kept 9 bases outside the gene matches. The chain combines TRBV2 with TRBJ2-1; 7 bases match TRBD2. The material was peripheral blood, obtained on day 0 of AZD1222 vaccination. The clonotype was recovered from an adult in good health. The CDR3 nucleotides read TGTGCCAGCAGTCCACCTTGGGGGGGAGACAATGAGCAGTTCTTC. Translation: CASSPPWGGDNEQFF.